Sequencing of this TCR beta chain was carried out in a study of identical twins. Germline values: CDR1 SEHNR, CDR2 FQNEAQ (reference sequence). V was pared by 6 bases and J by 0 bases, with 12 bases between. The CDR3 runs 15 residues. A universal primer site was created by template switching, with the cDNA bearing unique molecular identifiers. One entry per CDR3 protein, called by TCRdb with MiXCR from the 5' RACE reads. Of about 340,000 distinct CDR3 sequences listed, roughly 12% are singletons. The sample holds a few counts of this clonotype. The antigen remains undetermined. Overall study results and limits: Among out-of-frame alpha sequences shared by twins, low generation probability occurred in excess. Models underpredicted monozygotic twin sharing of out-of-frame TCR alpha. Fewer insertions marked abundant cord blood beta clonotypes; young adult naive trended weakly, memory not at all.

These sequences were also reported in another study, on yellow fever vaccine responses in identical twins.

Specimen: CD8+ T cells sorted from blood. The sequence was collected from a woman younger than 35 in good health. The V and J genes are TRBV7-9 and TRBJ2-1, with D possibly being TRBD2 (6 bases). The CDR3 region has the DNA TGTGCCAGCAGGGGGGACTTCCGCTCCTACAATGAGCAGTTCTTC. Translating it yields CASRGDFRSYNEQFF.